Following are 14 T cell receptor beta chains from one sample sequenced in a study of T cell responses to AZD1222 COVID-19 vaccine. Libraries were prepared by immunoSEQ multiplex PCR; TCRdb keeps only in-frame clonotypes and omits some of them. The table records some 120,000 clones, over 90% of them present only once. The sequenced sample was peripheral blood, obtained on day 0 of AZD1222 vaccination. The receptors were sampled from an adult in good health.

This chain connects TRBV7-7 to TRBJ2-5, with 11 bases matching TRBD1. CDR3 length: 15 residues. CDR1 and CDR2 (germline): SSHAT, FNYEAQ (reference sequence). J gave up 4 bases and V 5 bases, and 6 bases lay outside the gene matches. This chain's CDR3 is CASSPTGTGGETQYF. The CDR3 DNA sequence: TGTGCCAGCAGCCCAACCGGGACAGGGGGAGAGACCCAGTACTTC.

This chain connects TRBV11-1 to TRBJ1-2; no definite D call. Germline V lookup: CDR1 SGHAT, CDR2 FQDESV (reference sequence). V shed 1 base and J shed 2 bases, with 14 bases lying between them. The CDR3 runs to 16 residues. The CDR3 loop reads CASSLGYVRINYGYTF. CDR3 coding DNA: TGTGCCAGCAGCTTAGGTTATGTTAGGATCAACTATGGCTACACCTTC.

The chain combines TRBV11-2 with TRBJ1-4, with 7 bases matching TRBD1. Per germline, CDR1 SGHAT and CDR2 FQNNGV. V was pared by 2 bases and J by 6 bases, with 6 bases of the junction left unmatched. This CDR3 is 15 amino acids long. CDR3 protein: CASSLMTGLDEKLFF. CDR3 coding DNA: TGTGCCAGCAGCTTAATGACAGGGTTGGATGAAAAACTGTTTTTT.

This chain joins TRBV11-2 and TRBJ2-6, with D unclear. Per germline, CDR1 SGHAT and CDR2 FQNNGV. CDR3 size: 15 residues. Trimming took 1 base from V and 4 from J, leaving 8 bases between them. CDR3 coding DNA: TGTGCCAGCAGCTTAGGGTGGTCCGGGGCCAACGTCCTGACTTTC. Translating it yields CASSLGWSGANVLTF.

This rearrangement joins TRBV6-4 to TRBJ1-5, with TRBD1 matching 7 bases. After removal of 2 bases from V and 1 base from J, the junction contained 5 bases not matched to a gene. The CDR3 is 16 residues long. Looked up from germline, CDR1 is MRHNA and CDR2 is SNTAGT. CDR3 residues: CASSDGTAQSNQPQHF. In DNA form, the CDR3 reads TGTGCCAGCAGTGACGGGACAGCACAAAGCAATCAGCCCCAGCATTTT.

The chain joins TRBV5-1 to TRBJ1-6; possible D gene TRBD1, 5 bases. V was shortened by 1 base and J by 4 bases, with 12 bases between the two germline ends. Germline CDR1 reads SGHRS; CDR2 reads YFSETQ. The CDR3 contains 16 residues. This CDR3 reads CASSLRGREYNSPLHF. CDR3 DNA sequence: TGCGCCAGCAGCTTGCGGGGCCGGGAGTATAATTCACCCCTCCACTTT.

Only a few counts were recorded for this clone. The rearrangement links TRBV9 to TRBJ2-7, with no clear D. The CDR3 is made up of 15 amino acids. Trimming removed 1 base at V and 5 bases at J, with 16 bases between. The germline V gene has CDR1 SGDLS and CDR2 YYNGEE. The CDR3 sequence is CASSVTPRNVDEQYF. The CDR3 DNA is TGTGCCAGCAGCGTAACCCCAAGAAATGTCGACGAGCAGTACTTC.

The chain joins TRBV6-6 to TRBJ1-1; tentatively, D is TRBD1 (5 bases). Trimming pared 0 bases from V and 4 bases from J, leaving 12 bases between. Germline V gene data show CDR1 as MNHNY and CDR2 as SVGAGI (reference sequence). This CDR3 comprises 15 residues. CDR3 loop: CASSYSNLGGTEAFF. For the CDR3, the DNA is TGTGCCAGCAGTTACTCGAATCTGGGGGGCACTGAAGCTTTCTTT.

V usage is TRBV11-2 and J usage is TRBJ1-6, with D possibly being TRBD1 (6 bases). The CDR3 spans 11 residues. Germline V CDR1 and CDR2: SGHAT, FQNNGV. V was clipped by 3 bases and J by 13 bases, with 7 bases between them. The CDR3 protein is CASSFGGPLHF. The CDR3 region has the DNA TGTGCCAGCAGCTTTGGGGGCCCCCTCCACTTT.

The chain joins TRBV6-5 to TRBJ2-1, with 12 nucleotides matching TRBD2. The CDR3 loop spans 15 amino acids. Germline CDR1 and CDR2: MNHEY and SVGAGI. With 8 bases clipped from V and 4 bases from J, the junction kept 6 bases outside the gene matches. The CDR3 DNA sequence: TGTGCCAGCCCCCCTAGCGGGGGGGGATACAATGAGCAGTTCTTC. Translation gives CASPPSGGGYNEQFF.

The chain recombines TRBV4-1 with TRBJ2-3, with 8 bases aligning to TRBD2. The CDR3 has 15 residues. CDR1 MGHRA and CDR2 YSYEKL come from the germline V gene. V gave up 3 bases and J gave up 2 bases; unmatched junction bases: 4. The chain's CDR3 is CASSHSGVNTDTQYF. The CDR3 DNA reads TGCGCCAGCAGCCATAGCGGGGTAAACACAGATACGCAGTATTTT.

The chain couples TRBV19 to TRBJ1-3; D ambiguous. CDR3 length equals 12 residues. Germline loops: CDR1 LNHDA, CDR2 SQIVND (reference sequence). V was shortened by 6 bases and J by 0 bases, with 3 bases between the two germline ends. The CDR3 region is CASSGSGNTIYF. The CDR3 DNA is TGTGCCAGTAGCGGCTCTGGAAACACCATATATTTT.

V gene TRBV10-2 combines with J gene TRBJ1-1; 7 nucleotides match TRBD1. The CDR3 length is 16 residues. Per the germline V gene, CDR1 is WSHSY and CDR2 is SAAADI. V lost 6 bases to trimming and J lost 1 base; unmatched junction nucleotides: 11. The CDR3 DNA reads TGCGCCAGCAGGGTCGACAGGGTCTATGAGAACACTGAAGCTTTCTTT. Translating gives CASRVDRVYENTEAFF.

CDR3 sequence reads: CASSILRSPTSGNTIYF. CDR3 sequence (DNA): TGTGCCAGTAGTATACTCAGAAGTCCGACGTCTGGAAACACCATATATTTT. This chain links TRBV19 with TRBJ1-3; unclear D gene. The CDR3 contains 17 residues. Germline V gives CDR1 LNHDA, CDR2 SQIVND (reference sequence). V gave up 2 bases and J gave up 1 base, with 15 bases separating them.